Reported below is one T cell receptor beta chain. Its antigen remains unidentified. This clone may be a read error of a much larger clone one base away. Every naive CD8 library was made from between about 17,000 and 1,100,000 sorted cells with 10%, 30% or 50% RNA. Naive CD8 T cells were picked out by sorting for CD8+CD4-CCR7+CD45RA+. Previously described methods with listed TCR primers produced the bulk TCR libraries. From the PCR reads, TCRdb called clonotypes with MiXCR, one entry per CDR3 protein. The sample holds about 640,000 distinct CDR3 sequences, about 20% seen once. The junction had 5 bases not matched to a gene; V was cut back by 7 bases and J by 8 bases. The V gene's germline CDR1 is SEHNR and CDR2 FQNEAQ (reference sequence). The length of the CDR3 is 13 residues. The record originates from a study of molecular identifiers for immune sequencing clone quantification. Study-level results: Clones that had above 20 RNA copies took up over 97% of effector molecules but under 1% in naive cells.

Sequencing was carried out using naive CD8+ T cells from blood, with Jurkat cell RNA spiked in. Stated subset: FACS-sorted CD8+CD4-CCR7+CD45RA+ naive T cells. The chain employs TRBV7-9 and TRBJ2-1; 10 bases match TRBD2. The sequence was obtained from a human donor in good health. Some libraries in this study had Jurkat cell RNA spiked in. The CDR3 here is CASNYSGGHEQFF. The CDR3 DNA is TGTGCCAGCAACTATAGCGGGGGGCATGAGCAGTTCTTC.